This TCR beta chain stems from a study of CD8 T cells in ankylosing spondylitis. TCRdb re-derived calls from the 5' RACE reads in MiXCR, one entry per CDR3 protein. The sample carries a few hundred thousand distinct CDR3 sequences, over 9.5% recorded once. This clonotype was recorded at least ten times. Looked up from germline, CDR1 is MDHEN and CDR2 is SYDVKM. The CDR3 consists of 14 residues. Trimming removed 5 bases from V and 3 bases from J; junction bases left unmatched: 7. This TCR was sampled from a male donor with ankylosing spondylitis or in good health (not recorded which). The rearrangement uses TRBV28 and TRBJ2-7, with 7 bases identical to TRBD1. The specimen was blood, either unsorted or a sorted T cell fraction (not recorded which). The CDR3 is CASSLRDSHYEQYF. The CDR3 region has the DNA TGTGCCAGCAGTCTCCGGGACAGTCACTACGAGCAGTACTTC. The variable domain in full, with the rest retrieved from reference TRBV28 and TRBJ2-7, is DVKVTQSSRYLVKRTGEKVFLECVQDMDHENMFWYRQDPGLGLRLIYFSYDVKMKEKGDIPEGYSVSREKKERFSLILESASTNQTSMYLCASSLRDSHYEQYFGPGTRLTVT.